Following are 8 T cell receptor beta chains from one sample sequenced in a study of identical twins. TCRdb reprocessed the 5' RACE reads via MiXCR and lists one record per CDR3 protein. In the table there are about 150,000 distinct CDR3 sequences, around 3.5% of which are singletons. Sequenced: memory T cells sorted from blood. All receptors derive from a man between 18 and 29 years old in good health.

This clonotype was found a few times. The chain combines TRBV9 with TRBJ2-7; D unclear. V was clipped by 0 bases and J by 2 bases, with 12 bases between them. The CDR3 runs to 15 residues. Germline CDR1 SGDLS, CDR2 YYNGEE. In nucleotides, the CDR3 is TGTGCCAGCAGCGTAGATCCGCAACTAACCTACGAGCAGTACTTC. The encoded protein is CASSVDPQLTYEQYF.

There are many counts of this clonotype. The chain recombines TRBV25-1 with TRBJ2-1; 8 bases are shared with TRBD2. Germline CDR1 is MGHDK and CDR2 is SYGVNS. CDR3 length: 15 amino acids. After removal of 2 bases from V and 7 bases from J, the junction contained 7 bases not matched to a gene. Here the CDR3 reads CASSEGSGTVNEQFF. CDR3 DNA sequence: TGTGCCAGCAGTGAAGGTAGCGGGACGGTGAATGAGCAGTTCTTC.

This clonotype showed up many times. This chain links TRBV5-6 with TRBJ1-5, with D possibly matching TRBD1 (5 bases). The length of the CDR3 is 16 residues. Trimming left V 3 bases short and J 2 bases short, with 15 bases between. The germline gives CDR1 SGHDT, CDR2 YYEEEE. CDR3: CASSSGLSDGNQPQHF. CDR3 in DNA: TGTGCCAGCAGCTCGGGACTTTCTGATGGCAATCAGCCCCAGCATTTT.

This clonotype was recorded at least ten times. Written as DNA, the CDR3 is TGTGCCAGCAGCCAAATTGCTGGATCCTTTATCAAAAACATTCAGTACTTC. This encodes CASSQIAGSFIKNIQYF. The gene calls are TRBV11-2 and TRBJ2-4; D unclear. The germline CDR1 and CDR2 sequences are SGHAT and FQNNGV. The CDR3 is 17 residues long. Trimming took off 5 bases at V and 3 bases at J, with 20 bases between the two ends.

This clonotype was seen repeatedly, ten times or more. The chain is built from TRBV9 and TRBJ2-7, with D maybe TRBD1 (5 bases). The CDR3 has 13 residues. The germline gives CDR1 SGDLS, CDR2 YYNGEE. Deletions cut 4 bases from V and 6 bases from J, with 14 bases between. The CDR3: CASSLLQGAEQYF. In nucleotides, the CDR3 is TGTGCCAGCAGCCTCCTGCAGGGTGCCGAGCAGTACTTC.

This clonotype was observed many times. This chain joins TRBV6-1 and TRBJ2-3; TRBD2 aligns across 10 bases. Germline-derived CDR1 and CDR2 are MNHNS and SASEGT. Trimming at V came to 6 bases and at J to 0 bases, leaving 9 bases not matched to a gene. The CDR3 runs 17 residues. As DNA, the CDR3 is TGTGCCAGCAGCCTTACGGGACTAGCGTATAGCACAGATACGCAGTATTTT. As protein: CASSLTGLAYSTDTQYF.

This clonotype was seen many times. This rearrangement joins TRBV29-1 to TRBJ2-7; 11 bases fit TRBD2. V trimming: 6 bases; J trimming: 2 bases; junction bases outside the gene matches: 15. This CDR3 is 17 amino acids long. The germline gives CDR1 SQVTM, CDR2 ANQGSEA. The CDR3 DNA is TGCAGCGTGGGCGGGACTAGCGGACCCCGGTACACCTACGAGCAGTACTTC. As protein: CSVGGTSGPRYTYEQYF.

This clonotype was counted at least ten times. The chain links TRBV24-1 to TRBJ1-2; D may be TRBD1 (6 bases). The CDR3 runs to 15 residues. Germline loops: CDR1 KGHDR, CDR2 SFDVKD. The ends were cut back, 4 bases at V and 2 bases at J, with 13 bases in the middle. Written as DNA, the CDR3 is TGTGCCACCAGTGACCCCACACAGGGAAACTATGGCTACACCTTC. Translated, it gives CATSDPTQGNYGYTF.